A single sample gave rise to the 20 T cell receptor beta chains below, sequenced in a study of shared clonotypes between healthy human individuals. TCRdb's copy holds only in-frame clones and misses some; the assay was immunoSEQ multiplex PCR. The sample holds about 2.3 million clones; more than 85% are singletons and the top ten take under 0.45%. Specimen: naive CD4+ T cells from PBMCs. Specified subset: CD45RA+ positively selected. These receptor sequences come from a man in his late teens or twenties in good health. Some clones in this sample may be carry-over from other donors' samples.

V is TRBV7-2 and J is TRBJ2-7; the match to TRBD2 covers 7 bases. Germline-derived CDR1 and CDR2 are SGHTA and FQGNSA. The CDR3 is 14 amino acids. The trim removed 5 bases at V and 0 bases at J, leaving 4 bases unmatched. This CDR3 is CASSITSASYEQYF. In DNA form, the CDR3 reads TGTGCCAGCAGCATTACTAGCGCCTCCTACGAGCAGTACTTC.

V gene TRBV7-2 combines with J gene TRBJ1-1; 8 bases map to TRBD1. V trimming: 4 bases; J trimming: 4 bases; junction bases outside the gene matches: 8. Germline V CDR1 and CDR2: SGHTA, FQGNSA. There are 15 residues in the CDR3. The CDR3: CASSSSGQGGTEAFF. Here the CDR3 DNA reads TGTGCCAGCAGCTCCTCCGGACAGGGCGGCACTGAAGCTTTCTTT.

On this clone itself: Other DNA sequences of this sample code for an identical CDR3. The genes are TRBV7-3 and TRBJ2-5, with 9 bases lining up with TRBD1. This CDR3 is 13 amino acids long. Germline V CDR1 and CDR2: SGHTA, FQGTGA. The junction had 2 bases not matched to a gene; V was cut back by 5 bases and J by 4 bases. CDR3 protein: CASSQGQGETQYF. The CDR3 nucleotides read TGTGCCAGCAGCCAGGGACAGGGAGAGACCCAGTACTTC.

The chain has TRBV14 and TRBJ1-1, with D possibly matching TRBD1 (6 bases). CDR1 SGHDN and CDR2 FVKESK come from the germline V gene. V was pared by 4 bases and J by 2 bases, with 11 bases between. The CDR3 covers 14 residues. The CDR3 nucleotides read TGTGCCAGCAGCCCTAGGGGGTTTAACACTGAAGCTTTCTTT. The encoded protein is CASSPRGFNTEAFF.

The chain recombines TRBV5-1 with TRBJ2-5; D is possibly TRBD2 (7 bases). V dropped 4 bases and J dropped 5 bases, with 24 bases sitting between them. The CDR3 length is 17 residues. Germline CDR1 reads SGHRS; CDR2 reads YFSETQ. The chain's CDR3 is CASSTLNRDGGRETQYF. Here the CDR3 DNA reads TGCGCCAGCAGCACCTTAAACCGGGACGGGGGGCGGGAGACCCAGTACTTC.

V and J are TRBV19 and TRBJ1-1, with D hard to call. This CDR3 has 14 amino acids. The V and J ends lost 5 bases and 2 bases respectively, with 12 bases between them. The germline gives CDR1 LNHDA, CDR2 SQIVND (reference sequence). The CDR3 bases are TGTGCCAGTAGTGTCGGACTGTTAAACACTGAAGCTTTCTTT. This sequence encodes CASSVGLLNTEAFF.

The CDR3 nucleotides read TGTGCCAGTAAATCGGGACTAGCGGGAGTAGGGGAGACCCAGTACTTC. Amino acids: CASKSGLAGVGETQYF. The gene calls are TRBV19 and TRBJ2-5; 14 positions match TRBD2. V was pared by 7 bases and J by 5 bases, with 9 bases of the junction left unmatched. Germline V lookup: CDR1 LNHDA, CDR2 SQIVND (reference sequence). The CDR3 has 16 amino acids.

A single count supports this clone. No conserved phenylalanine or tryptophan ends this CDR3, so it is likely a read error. CDR3 sequence (DNA): TGTGCCAGCAGCTTGAGTGCTGGGGAAATCTATGGCTACACCCTC. Amino acid sequence: CASSLSAGEIYGYTL. V gene TRBV5-4 combines with J gene TRBJ1-2; no definite D call. This CDR3 region has 15 residues. Trimming stripped 1 base from V and 4 bases from J, with 14 bases between. CDR1 and CDR2 from the germline V gene are SGHNT and YYREEE (reference sequence).

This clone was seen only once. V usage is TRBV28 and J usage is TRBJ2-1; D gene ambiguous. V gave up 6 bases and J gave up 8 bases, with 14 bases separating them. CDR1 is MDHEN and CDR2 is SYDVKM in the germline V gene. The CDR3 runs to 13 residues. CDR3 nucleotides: TGTGCCAGCAGAAACCCTTTACGTCATGAGCAGTTCTTC. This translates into CASRNPLRHEQFF.

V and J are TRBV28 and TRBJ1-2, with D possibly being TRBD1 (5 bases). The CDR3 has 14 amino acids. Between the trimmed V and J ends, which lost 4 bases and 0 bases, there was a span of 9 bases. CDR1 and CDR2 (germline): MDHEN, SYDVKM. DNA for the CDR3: TGTGCCAGCAGTTCCCTGACAGCTAACTATGGCTACACCTTC. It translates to CASSSLTANYGYTF.

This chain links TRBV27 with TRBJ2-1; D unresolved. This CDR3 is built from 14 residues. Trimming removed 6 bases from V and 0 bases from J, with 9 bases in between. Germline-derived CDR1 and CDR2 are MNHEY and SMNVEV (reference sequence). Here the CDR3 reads CASRGQSSYNEQFF. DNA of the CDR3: TGTGCCAGCAGAGGCCAGAGCTCCTACAATGAGCAGTTCTTC.

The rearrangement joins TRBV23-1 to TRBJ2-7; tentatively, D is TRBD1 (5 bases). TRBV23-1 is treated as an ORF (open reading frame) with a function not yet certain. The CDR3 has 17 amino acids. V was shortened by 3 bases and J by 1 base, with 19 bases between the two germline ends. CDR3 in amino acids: CASSHMRKTGTSYEQYF. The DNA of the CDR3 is TGCGCCAGCAGTCATATGAGGAAAACAGGAACGTCCTACGAGCAGTACTTC.

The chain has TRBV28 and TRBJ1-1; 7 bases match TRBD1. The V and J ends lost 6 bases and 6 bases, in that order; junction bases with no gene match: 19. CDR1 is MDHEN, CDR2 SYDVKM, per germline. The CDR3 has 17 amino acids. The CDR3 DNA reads TGTGCCAGCAGCACCACTTGGGACAGACGTAAGGGAGCTGAAGCTTTCTTT. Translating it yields CASSTTWDRRKGAEAFF.

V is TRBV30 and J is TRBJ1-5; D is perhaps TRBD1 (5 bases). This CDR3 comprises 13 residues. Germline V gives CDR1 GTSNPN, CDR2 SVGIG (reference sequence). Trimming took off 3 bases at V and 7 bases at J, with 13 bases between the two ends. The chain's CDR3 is CAWSGGTFQPQHF. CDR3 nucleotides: TGTGCCTGGAGCGGAGGGACTTTCCAGCCCCAGCATTTT. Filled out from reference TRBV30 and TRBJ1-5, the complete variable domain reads SQTIHQWPATLVQPVGSPLSLECTVEGTSNPNLYWYRQAAGRGLQLLFYSVGIGQISSEVPQNLSASRPQDRQFILSSKKLLLSDSGFYLCAWSGGTFQPQHFGDGTRLSIL.

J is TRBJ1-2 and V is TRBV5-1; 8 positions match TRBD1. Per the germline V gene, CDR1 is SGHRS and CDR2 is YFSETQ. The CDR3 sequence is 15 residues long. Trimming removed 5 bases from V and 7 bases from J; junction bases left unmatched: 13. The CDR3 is CASRLVAGQEGGYTF. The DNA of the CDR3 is TGCGCCAGCAGGCTCGTTGCGGGACAGGAGGGTGGCTACACCTTC. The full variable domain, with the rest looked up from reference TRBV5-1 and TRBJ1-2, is KAGVTQTPRYLIKTRGQQVTLSCSPISGHRSVSWYQQTPGQGLQFLFEYFSETQRNKGNFPGRFSGRQFSNSRSEMNVSTLELGDSALYLCASRLVAGQEGGYTFGSGTRLTVV.

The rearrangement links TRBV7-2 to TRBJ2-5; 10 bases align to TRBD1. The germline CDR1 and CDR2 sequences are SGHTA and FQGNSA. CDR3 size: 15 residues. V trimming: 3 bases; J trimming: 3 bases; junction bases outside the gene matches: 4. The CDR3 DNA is TGTGCCAGCAGCTTCCGGACAGGGGGGAAAGAGACCCAGTACTTC. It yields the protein CASSFRTGGKETQYF.

CDR3 residues: CASEGVGGNTIYF. In DNA form, the CDR3 reads TGTGCCAGCGAAGGGGTGGGAGGAAACACCATATATTTT. V and J are TRBV7-8 and TRBJ1-3, with D perhaps matching TRBD1 (5 bases). Trimming took off 8 bases at V and 4 bases at J, with 12 bases between the two ends. Germline-derived CDR1 and CDR2 are SGHVS and FQNEAQ. The CDR3 contains 13 residues.

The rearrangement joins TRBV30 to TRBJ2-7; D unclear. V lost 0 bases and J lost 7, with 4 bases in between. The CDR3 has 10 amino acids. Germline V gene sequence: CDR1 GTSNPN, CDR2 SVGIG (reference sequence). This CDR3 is CAWSVREQYF. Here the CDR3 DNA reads TGTGCCTGGAGTGTACGGGAGCAGTACTTC.

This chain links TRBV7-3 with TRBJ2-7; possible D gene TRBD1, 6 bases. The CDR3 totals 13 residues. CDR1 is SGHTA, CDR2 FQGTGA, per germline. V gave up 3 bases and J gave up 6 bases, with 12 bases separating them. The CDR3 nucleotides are TGTGCCAGCAGCTTGGGACACCGCCGCGAGCAGTACTTC. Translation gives CASSLGHRREQYF.

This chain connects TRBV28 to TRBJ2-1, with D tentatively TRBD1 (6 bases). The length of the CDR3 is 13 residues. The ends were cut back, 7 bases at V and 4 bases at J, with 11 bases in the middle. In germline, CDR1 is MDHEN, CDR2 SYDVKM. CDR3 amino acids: CASTPGQYNEQFF. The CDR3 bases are TGTGCCAGCACCCCAGGACAGTACAATGAGCAGTTCTTC.